This TCR beta chain was sequenced during a study of blood T cell repertoires in COVID-19. Study-level information: Sites in the United States, Italy and Spain provided acute and convalescent COVID-19 samples.

Some clones are missing from TCRdb's copy, which holds only in-frame ones; the method was immunoSEQ multiplex PCR. The profile covers over 100,000 clones, with 75% to 85% appearing a single time and approximately 4% taken by the ten largest. The CDR3 consists of 15 residues. Trimming took 4 bases from V and 0 from J, leaving 13 bases between them. Germline V CDR1 and CDR2: SGDLS, YYNGEE. This chain connects TRBV9 to TRBJ2-5, with D possibly TRBD1 on 5 matching bases. The sequenced sample consisted of peripheral blood. The TCR was taken from an elderly woman with acute or convalescent COVID-19. CDR3 protein: CASSRQLDNQETQYF. Here the CDR3 DNA reads TGTGCCAGCAGCCGACAGCTAGACAACCAAGAGACCCAGTACTTC.